This T cell receptor (beta chain) was retrieved from a study of CD8 T cells in ankylosing spondylitis. Study results and caveats: Matched synovial fluid from ankylosing spondylitis patients was reported to be enriched for disease-linked clones. With a CD8+ phenotype, disease-linked clones were relatively rare in peripheral blood. It appeared that ankylosing spondylitis blood was characterized by a TCR beta motif of several highly homologous variants. Reactive arthritis synovial fluid and blood previously showed some of these motif variants.

CDR3 length equals 13 residues. V was clipped by 11 bases and J by 0 bases, with 14 bases between them. Germline values: CDR1 WSHSY, CDR2 SAAADI. TCR beta libraries were made by quantitative 5'-RACE with molecular barcodes. TCRdb reprocessed the 5' RACE reads via MiXCR and lists one record per CDR3 protein. The profile covers more than 250,000 distinct CDR3 sequences, with 8% appearing a single time and more than 14% taken by the ten largest. Only a few counts were recorded for this clonotype. The target antigen is unknown. The chain uses TRBV10-2 and TRBJ2-7; D is undetermined. The TCR comes from a male donor with ankylosing spondylitis. The sequenced sample was blood, either unsorted or a sorted T cell fraction (not recorded which). The CDR3 protein is CASSGQVSYEQYF. CDR3 DNA sequence: TGCGCCTCCAGTGGGCAGGTCTCCTACGAGCAGTACTTC.